What follows are 4 T cell receptor beta chains derived from one specimen sequenced in a study of T cells in Graves' hyperthyroidism and ophthalmopathy. Amplification targeted TCR beta CDR3 regions from RNA transcripts. First-round RT-PCR targeting the TCR CDR3 was performed with the HTBI primer set. One entry per CDR3 protein results from TCRdb running MiXCR on the multiplex PCR reads. This repertoire shows approximately 400,000 distinct CDR3 sequences, less than 15% found once; its top ten account for 20% to 25%. The sequenced material came from blood. These receptors were taken from a young man with Graves' hyperthyroidism that later progressed to Graves' ophthalmopathy.

This clonotype was observed a handful of times. The rearrangement joins TRBV20-1 to TRBJ2-3, with 8 bases identical to TRBD1. The germline CDR1 and CDR2 sequences are DFQATT and SNEGSKA (reference sequence). V lost 6 bases and J lost 1; bases outside the gene matches: 6. CDR3 length: 14 residues. CDR3 nucleotides: TGCAGTGCCCCGTCGGGACAGGGCACAGATACGCAGTATTTT. Amino acids: CSAPSGQGTDTQYF.

This clonotype was seen just once. The chain joins TRBV6-2 or TRBV6-3 to TRBJ2-2; D is possibly TRBD2 (7 bases). The CDR3 has 19 residues. From germline, CDR1 is MNHEY and CDR2 SVGEGT. V lost 5 bases and J lost 3, with 25 bases in between. The DNA for the CDR3 is TGTGCCAGCAGTAGCTGGTCGGACGCGCGGGGGCTAGACACCGGGGAGCTGTTTTTT. Residues: CASSSWSDARGLDTGELFF.

This clonotype was counted between two and nine times. This chain joins TRBV7-9 and TRBJ2-3; 9 bases agree with TRBD2. V trimming: 5 bases; J trimming: 4 bases; junction bases outside the gene matches: 10. CDR1 SEHNR and CDR2 FQNEAQ come from the germline V gene (reference sequence). The CDR3 is 16 amino acids. The CDR3: CASSLLSGGGPDTQYF. The CDR3 nucleotides are TGTGCCAGCAGCCTTCTTAGCGGGGGCGGTCCAGATACGCAGTATTTT.

J is TRBJ2-1 and V is TRBV29-1, with 10 positions matching TRBD2. With V trimmed by 4 bases and J by 4 bases, 4 bases remained unmatched. This CDR3 has 14 residues. Germline V gene sequence: CDR1 SQVTM, CDR2 ANQGSEA. The CDR3 here is CSVGSGGAYNEQFF. CDR3 bases: TGCAGCGTTGGGAGCGGGGGGGCTTACAATGAGCAGTTCTTC.